A single TCR beta chain is shown here with its context. These data come from a study of blood T cell repertoires in COVID-19. Looking at the study overall: Italy, Spain and the United States were the sources of the convalescent and acute COVID-19 samples. T cells, B-cell-depleted T cells, or PBMCs provided the cDNA or gDNA that served as material.

How the authors handled the data: Estimation of nucleated cell counts relied on the amplification of reference gene primers. Profiled with immunoSEQ multiplex PCR; TCRdb holds only in-frame clones, not every one. That table supplies the V and J calls and clone size; D and trimming were determined from the DNA. This table holds 150,000 to 190,000 clones, about 88% found once. The V gene's germline CDR1 is MDHEN and CDR2 SYDVKM. Trimming shortened V by 5 bases and J by 6 bases, and 14 bases separated the two germline ends. The CDR3 loop spans 14 amino acids. The rearrangement joins TRBV28 to TRBJ2-4; tentatively, D is TRBD1 (6 bases). This sequence was found in a woman in her seventies with acute or convalescent COVID-19. Sequencing used peripheral blood. The CDR3 region has the DNA TGTGCCAGCAGTCCTCCACTCAGGGGAAACATTCAGTACTTC. Translated, it gives CASSPPLRGNIQYF.